Each of the 14 T cell receptor beta chains below was sequenced from the same sample in a study of T cell responses to AZD1222 COVID-19 vaccine. Sequencing used immunoSEQ multiplex PCR; TCRdb keeps in-frame clones, though not all of them. The sample lists roughly 180,000 clones, 87% occurring once. Material: peripheral blood, obtained on day 0 of MenACWY control vaccination. The receptors come from an adult in good health.

This chain joins TRBV3-1 (or the pseudogene TRBV3-2) and TRBJ2-1, with TRBD1 matching 8 bases. Losses at the gene ends were 3 bases for V and 4 bases for J; bases not matched to a gene: 2. The V gene's germline CDR1 is LGHDT and CDR2 YNNKEL (reference sequence). The CDR3 is made up of 14 amino acids. The CDR3 loop is CASSHRGLYNEQFF. The CDR3 bases are TGTGCCAGCAGCCACAGGGGGCTATACAATGAGCAGTTCTTC.

This clone was detected once. The chain is built from TRBV15 and TRBJ1-5; D is unclear. CDR3 length equals 14 residues. V was clipped by 0 bases and J by 4 bases, with 7 bases between them. CDR1 is LNHNV and CDR2 is YYDKDF in the germline V gene (reference sequence). The CDR3 sequence is CATSRESGNQPQHF. In DNA form, the CDR3 reads TGTGCCACCAGCAGAGAGTCGGGGAATCAGCCCCAGCATTTT. Full variable domain (outside the CDR3, taken from reference TRBV15 and TRBJ1-5): DAMVIQNPRYQVTQFGKPVTLSCSQTLNHNVMYWYQQKSSQAPKLLFHYYDKDFNNEADTPDNFQSRRPNTSFCFLDIRSPGLGDTAMYLCATSRESGNQPQHFGDGTRLSIL.

The V and J genes are TRBV11-2 and TRBJ2-1, with TRBD1 identical over 9 bases. V trimming: 5 bases; J trimming: 7 bases; junction bases outside the gene matches: 15. Germline CDR1 is SGHAT and CDR2 is FQNNGV. The CDR3 runs to 17 residues. CDR3 in amino acids: CASSVHRGRTQPNEQFF. The CDR3, as DNA: TGTGCCAGCAGCGTCCACAGGGGGCGCACCCAGCCGAATGAGCAGTTCTTC. Combining the CDR3 with reference TRBV11-2 and TRBJ2-1 gives the whole variable domain EAGVAQSPRYKIIEKRQSVAFWCNPISGHATLYWYQQILGQGPKLLIQFQNNGVVDDSQLPKDRFSAERLKGVDSTLKIQPAKLEDSAVYLCASSVHRGRTQPNEQFFGPGTRLTVL.

This rearrangement joins TRBV28 to TRBJ2-7, with TRBD1 as a possible D gene (5 bases). This CDR3 region has 14 residues. V shed 5 bases and J shed 5 bases, with 16 bases lying between them. Germline CDR1 MDHEN, CDR2 SYDVKM. CDR3 sequence reads: CASSPQGSLNEQYF. The CDR3 DNA sequence: TGTGCCAGCAGTCCCCAGGGATCCCTGAACGAGCAGTACTTC.

The J gene is TRBJ2-7, the V gene TRBV6-1, with TRBD2 as a possible D gene (5 bases). Trimming took off 2 bases at V and 7 bases at J, with 6 bases between the two ends. Germline CDR1 and CDR2: MNHNS and SASEGT. The CDR3 is made up of 11 amino acids. The DNA of the CDR3 is TGTGCCAGCAGTGAACGGGATGAGCAGTACTTC. It specifies CASSERDEQYF.

The chain combines TRBV14 with TRBJ2-7, with 7 positions matching TRBD1. The CDR3 is made up of 17 amino acids. CDR1 is SGHDN and CDR2 is FVKESK in the germline V gene. After removal of 4 bases from V and 1 base from J, the junction contained 13 bases not matched to a gene. CDR3 sequence (DNA): TGTGCCAGCAGCCGACCGGGACAGCGAGCTTGGTCCTACGAGCAGTACTTC. This codes for CASSRPGQRAWSYEQYF. The full variable domain, rest sourced from reference TRBV14 and TRBJ2-7, is EAGVTQFPSHSVIEKGQTVTLRCDPISGHDNLYWYRRVMGKEIKFLLHFVKESKQDESGMPNNRFLAERTGGTYSTLKVQPAELEDSGVYFCASSRPGQRAWSYEQYFGPGTRLTVT.

The rearrangement joins TRBV5-6 to TRBJ1-1; no definite D call. The V gene's germline CDR1 is SGHDT and CDR2 YYEEEE. The CDR3 consists of 15 residues. V gave up 4 bases and J gave up 1 base, with 14 bases separating them. CDR3 DNA: TGTGCCAGCAGCCGTAAAGGGCAGGCGAACACTGAAGCTTTCTTT. As protein: CASSRKGQANTEAFF.

The chain carries TRBV27 and TRBJ2-2; 9 bases map to TRBD2. Losses at the gene ends were 3 bases for V and 2 bases for J; bases not matched to a gene: 13. This CDR3 spans 19 amino acids. Germline-derived CDR1 and CDR2 are MNHEY and SMNVEV (reference sequence). The CDR3: CASSFGLAGPTDNTGELFF. The CDR3 bases are TGTGCCAGCAGTTTCGGGCTAGCGGGACCCACAGATAACACCGGGGAGCTGTTTTTT.

This clone was observed a few times. The V call is TRBV10-3, the J call TRBJ1-2; TRBD1 agrees at 8 bases. Germline values: CDR1 ENHRY, CDR2 SYGVKD. J gave up 5 bases and V 3 bases, and 5 bases lay outside the gene matches. This CDR3 region has 14 residues. This chain's CDR3 is CAISDDRGRYGYTF. In nucleotides, the CDR3 is TGTGCCATCAGTGATGACAGGGGCAGGTATGGCTACACCTTC.

This chain connects TRBV2 to TRBJ2-6; D gene unclear. CDR3 length: 16 residues. Germline CDR1 SNHLY, CDR2 FYNNEI. V gave up 5 bases and J gave up 0 bases, with 11 bases separating them. The CDR3 is CASSLDLSSGANVLTF. The CDR3 nucleotides are TGTGCCAGCAGTCTAGATCTAAGCTCTGGGGCCAACGTCCTGACTTTC. Looking up the rest from reference TRBV2 and TRBJ2-6 gives the full variable domain: EPEVTQTPSHQVTQMGQEVILRCVPISNHLYFYWYRQILGQKVEFLVSFYNNEISEKSEIFDDQFSVERPDGSNFTLKIRSTKLEDSAMYFCASSLDLSSGANVLTFGAGSRLTVL.

The chain carries TRBV19 and TRBJ2-7, with 8 bases matching TRBD2. CDR1 is LNHDA, CDR2 SQIVND, per germline (reference sequence). Losses at the gene ends were 3 bases for V and 1 base for J; bases not matched to a gene: 5. The CDR3 runs to 15 residues. Here the CDR3 DNA reads TGTGCCAGTAGTATTCTTCCGGGAGGGTCCTACGAGCAGTACTTC. Protein product: CASSILPGGSYEQYF.

The count of this clone is one. The genes are TRBV7-9 and TRBJ2-1, with D unresolved. This CDR3 is built from 13 residues. The ends were cut back, 5 bases at V and 5 bases at J, with 10 bases in the middle. Germline CDR1 reads SEHNR; CDR2 reads FQNEAQ (reference sequence). CDR3: CASSLSRNNEQFF. The CDR3 nucleotides are TGTGCCAGCAGCCTGTCGAGAAACAATGAGCAGTTCTTC. Full variable domain (outside the CDR3, taken from reference TRBV7-9 and TRBJ2-1): DTGVSQNPRHKITKRGQNVTFRCDPISEHNRLYWYRQTLGQGPEFLTYFQNEAQLEKSRLLSDRFSAERPKGSFSTLEIQRTEQGDSAMYLCASSLSRNNEQFFGPGTRLTVL.

The V and J genes are TRBV6-5 and TRBJ1-4, with D uncertain. This CDR3 spans 13 amino acids. CDR1 and CDR2 from the germline V gene are MNHEY and SVGAGI. Trimming took off 5 bases at V and 6 bases at J, with 10 bases between the two ends. CDR3 sequence (DNA): TGTGCCAGCAGTCCGGGCGCCTATGAAAAACTGTTTTTT. Translation gives CASSPGAYEKLFF.

The J gene is TRBJ2-7, the V gene TRBV28; 11 bases are a match to TRBD2. The CDR3 runs 16 residues. Germline values: CDR1 MDHEN, CDR2 SYDVKM. The J segment lost 0 bases and the V segment lost 6 bases, leaving 7 bases of the junction unmatched. DNA of the CDR3: TGTGCCAGCAGCTCCGGGACTAGCGGACTCTCCTACGAGCAGTACTTC. Its translation is CASSSGTSGLSYEQYF.